This T cell receptor (beta chain) is from a study of blood T cell repertoires in COVID-19. Study as a whole: Spain, Italy and the United States supplied samples that represented acute and convalescent COVID-19. T cells, B-cell-depleted T cells, or PBMCs provided the cDNA or gDNA that served as material.

The CDR3 covers 16 residues. Germline lookup yields CDR1 WNHNN and CDR2 SYGVQD (reference sequence). V dropped 0 bases and J dropped 7 bases, with 15 bases sitting between them. Original processing methods: Researchers report that nucleated cell counts were estimated from reference gene primer amplification. The method was immunoSEQ multiplex PCR; TCRdb's version includes in-frame clones alone and lacks a portion of them. V and J calls and clone size are as listed in that table; D and trimming were resolved from the DNA. The table records nearly 300,000 clones, approximately 88% of them present only once.

Sequencing input: peripheral blood. This sequence joins TRBV10-1 and TRBJ1-4; D is unresolved. This clonotype was obtained from a woman aged 30 to 39 who had recovered from COVID-19. The CDR3 loop is CASSESRGRKGEKLFF. CDR3 nucleotide sequence: TGCGCCAGCAGTGAGTCGAGAGGGAGGAAAGGTGAAAAACTGTTTTTT.